This entry is about one TCR beta chain. Its specificity is unknown. The data are from a study of cytomegalovirus exposure and HLA in healthy donors. Study in general: Out of 350 to 400 genotyped donors, roughly 80% belonged to the Caucasian-associated ancestry cluster.

Trimming took 8 bases from V and 4 from J; bases not matched to a gene: 8. Per germline, CDR1 MNHEY and CDR2 SMNVEV (reference sequence). The CDR3 has 14 amino acids. Study outcomes and limitations: In the analysis, some V segments, TRBV6-2 and TRBV6-3 included, were excluded as indistinguishable. Most TCR sequences showed up rarely, but some public TCRs showed up in many donors. CMV antigen specificity of three CMV-associated chains was confirmed in vitro.

PCR amplification relied on 60 Vbeta primers (plus 13 Jbeta primers). Only in-frame clones appear in the TCRdb table, and some are missing; sequencing was by immunoSEQ multiplex PCR. The data hold more than 85,000 clones, with roughly 80% observed a single time. This TCR was sampled from a young man in good health and CMV-seropositive. The sample taken for sequencing was PBMCs. The V and J genes are TRBV27 and TRBJ2-7; 10 nucleotides agree with TRBD1. CDR3 loop: CASGLGQGSYEQYF. CDR3 nucleotides: TGTGCCAGCGGACTGGGACAGGGGTCGTACGAGCAGTACTTC.